This passage covers 21 T cell receptor beta chains from one sample sequenced in a study of a mutant IDH1 vaccine in newly diagnosed glioma. The antigens of these receptors remain unknown. TCRdb's copy holds only in-frame clones and misses some; the assay was immunoSEQ multiplex PCR. This sample yields approximately 50,000 clones, of which approximately 90% are seen a single time; more than 5.5% belongs to the top ten. Regarding time point: week 35, safety follow-up. The investigators gave 300 ug of mutant IDH1 20-mer peptide in each vaccine dose, together with topical imiquimod. The starting material was PBMCs, obtained from a glioma patient whose treatment included an IDH1 peptide vaccine. All receptors come from a woman in her forties with glioma.

The chain couples TRBV2 to TRBJ2-3; the D call may be TRBD1 or TRBD2 (6 bases each). The CDR3 has 16 amino acids. Per germline, CDR1 SNHLY and CDR2 FYNNEI. Between the trimmed V and J ends, which lost 3 bases and 2 bases, there was a span of 15 bases. The CDR3 region is CASSDLEGGSTDTQYF. Written as DNA, the CDR3 is TGTGCCAGCAGTGACCTAGAGGGGGGTTCCACAGATACGCAGTATTTT.

The rearrangement joins TRBV7-9 to TRBJ1-2, with TRBD1 as a possible D gene (5 bases). This CDR3 is 13 amino acids long. Germline CDR1 and CDR2: SEHNR and FQNEAQ (reference sequence). Trimming took off 1 base at V and 3 bases at J, with 6 bases between the two ends. This CDR3 is CASSLGRDYGYTF. The CDR3 nucleotides read TGTGCCAGCAGCTTAGGCAGGGACTATGGCTACACCTTC.

The J gene is TRBJ2-7, the V gene TRBV7-2, with D unresolved. V was cut by 5 bases and J by 6 bases, with 11 bases left in between. The germline V gene has CDR1 SGHTA and CDR2 FQGNSA. The CDR3 extends over 12 amino acids. The CDR3 reads CASSVNGVEQYF. The CDR3 DNA is TGTGCCAGCAGCGTTAATGGGGTCGAGCAGTACTTC.

V and J are TRBV10-3 and TRBJ1-1; 7 bases align to TRBD1. The CDR3 consists of 14 residues. Germline V gene lookup returns CDR1 ENHRY and CDR2 SYGVKD. V shed 3 bases and J 4 bases; nucleotides not matched to a gene: 5. The CDR3 nucleotides read TGTGCCATCAGTGATCAGGGGGGAGGCACTGAAGCTTTCTTT. It encodes CAISDQGGGTEAFF.

V gene TRBV6-1 combines with J gene TRBJ2-3; weak D call: TRBD2 (6 bases). The CDR3 totals 17 residues. The V and J ends lost 4 bases and 1 base respectively, with 18 bases between them. From germline, CDR1 is MNHNS and CDR2 SASEGT. CDR3 in amino acids: CASSAFFAASGTDTQYF. The CDR3 DNA reads as TGTGCCAGCAGTGCATTTTTCGCGGCTAGCGGCACAGATACGCAGTATTTT.

This chain links TRBV4-1 with TRBJ2-1; TRBD2 matches at 8 bases. Germline V gives CDR1 MGHRA, CDR2 YSYEKL. The ends lost 3 bases at V and 4 bases at J; junction bases unmatched: 5. CDR3 length: 15 residues. The CDR3 reads CASSQSGRGYNEQFF. CDR3 bases: TGCGCCAGCAGCCAGAGCGGGAGAGGGTACAATGAGCAGTTCTTC.

This clone appeared once. This chain links TRBV28 with TRBJ2-6; D is ambiguous. The germline V and J ends were trimmed by 5 bases and 0 bases, with 8 bases remaining between them. This CDR3 contains 15 residues. Germline V CDR1 and CDR2: MDHEN, SYDVKM. This chain's CDR3 is CASSLVPSGANVLTF. The DNA for the CDR3 is TGTGCCAGCAGTCTAGTGCCCTCTGGGGCCAACGTCCTGACTTTC. Combining the CDR3 with reference TRBV28 and TRBJ2-6 gives the whole variable domain DVKVTQSSRYLVKRTGEKVFLECVQDMDHENMFWYRQDPGLGLRLIYFSYDVKMKEKGDIPEGYSVSREKKERFSLILESASTNQTSMYLCASSLVPSGANVLTFGAGSRLTVL.

The chain carries TRBV19 and TRBJ2-3; 11 nucleotides agree with TRBD2. This CDR3 has 19 residues. Germline CDR1 reads LNHDA; CDR2 reads SQIVND (reference sequence). Losses at the gene ends were 5 bases for V and 0 bases for J; bases not matched to a gene: 13. The CDR3 loop is CASSLGLAGEGRSTDTQYF. CDR3 DNA sequence: TGTGCCAGTAGTCTCGGACTAGCGGGTGAGGGCCGTAGCACAGATACGCAGTATTTT.

The chain is built from TRBV4-3 and TRBJ1-5; D call uncertain. V was pared by 0 bases and J by 0 bases, with 9 bases between. This CDR3 is 16 amino acids long. The germline V gene encodes CDR1 LGHNA and CDR2 YSLEER. CDR3 bases: TGCGCCAGCAGCCAAGATTTGGGGAATAGCAATCAGCCCCAGCATTTT. The encoded protein is CASSQDLGNSNQPQHF.

The chain recombines TRBV10-1 with TRBJ2-2; TRBD2 matches 12 bases. From germline, CDR1 is WNHNN and CDR2 SYGVQD (reference sequence). Trimming took 6 bases from V and 4 from J; bases not matched to a gene: 9. The CDR3 loop spans 17 amino acids. The CDR3 protein is CASSLLAGGSSTGELFF. The CDR3, as DNA: TGCGCCAGCAGCCTACTAGCGGGGGGCTCAAGCACCGGGGAGCTGTTTTTT.

The J gene is TRBJ2-1, the V gene TRBV6-1; 14 bases agree with TRBD2. V trimming: 4 bases; J trimming: 9 bases; junction bases outside the gene matches: 2. CDR1 MNHNS and CDR2 SASEGT come from the germline V gene. This CDR3 is built from 14 residues. The CDR3 loop is CASSGGLAGVEQFF. The CDR3 DNA is TGTGCCAGCAGTGGGGGACTAGCGGGAGTTGAGCAGTTCTTC.

The V and J genes are TRBV6-1 and TRBJ2-1; 14 nucleotides agree with TRBD2. J gave up 7 bases and V 7 bases, and 6 bases lay outside the gene matches. The CDR3 length is 15 residues. The germline V gene has CDR1 MNHNS and CDR2 SASEGT. CDR3: CASTPGLAGVNEQFF. The CDR3 region has the DNA TGTGCCAGCACCCCGGGACTAGCGGGAGTGAATGAGCAGTTCTTC.

This rearrangement joins TRBV19 to TRBJ2-3; D perhaps matches TRBD2 (6 bases). The CDR3 totals 16 residues. V gave up 8 bases and J gave up 1 base, with 19 bases separating them. CDR1 is LNHDA and CDR2 is SQIVND in the germline V gene (reference sequence). CDR3 DNA: TGTGCCAGTCAGAGCCGCCACACGGGAGGCACAGATACGCAGTATTTT. Protein: CASQSRHTGGTDTQYF.

This clone was seen a single time. This chain joins TRBV6-6 and TRBJ2-3; 11 bases match TRBD1. The CDR3 length is 16 residues. With V trimmed by 1 base and J by 5 bases, 5 bases remained unmatched. The germline V gene encodes CDR1 MNHNY and CDR2 SVGAGI (reference sequence). The CDR3 coding sequence is TGTGCCAGCAGTTACTACCGGACAGGGGGCGTAGATACGCAGTATTTT. This codes for CASSYYRTGGVDTQYF.

The chain recombines TRBV6-5 with TRBJ1-1; D unresolved. Per the germline V gene, CDR1 is MNHEY and CDR2 is SVGAGI. The CDR3 sequence is 13 residues long. V shed 2 bases and J shed 3 bases, with 7 bases lying between them. In DNA form, the CDR3 reads TGTGCCAGCAGTTACAGGGCCTACACTGAAGCTTTCTTT. This gives the protein CASSYRAYTEAFF.

The V and J genes are TRBV5-1 and TRBJ2-2, with 7 positions matching TRBD1. This CDR3 has 16 amino acids. The germline gives CDR1 SGHRS, CDR2 YFSETQ. V lost 4 bases, J lost 5 bases, and 11 bases stayed unmatched. The CDR3 nucleotides are TGCGCCAGCAGCCCAAATCCGGGACAGAAGACCGGGGAGCTGTTTTTT. Encoded protein: CASSPNPGQKTGELFF.

The gene calls are TRBV29-1 and TRBJ2-7, with 8 bases aligning to TRBD1. Germline CDR1 is SQVTM and CDR2 is ANQGSEA. Trimming took 4 bases from V and 0 from J; bases not matched to a gene: 5. There are 14 residues in the CDR3. This chain's CDR3 is CSVVGTGSSYEQYF. As DNA, the CDR3 is TGCAGCGTTGTGGGGACAGGTAGCTCCTACGAGCAGTACTTC.

The chain combines TRBV6-1 with TRBJ2-5, with D tentatively TRBD1 or TRBD2 (6 bases each). CDR1 and CDR2 from the germline V gene are MNHNS and SASEGT. The CDR3 totals 15 residues. V lost 4 bases and J 2 bases, leaving 14 bases between the germline ends. This CDR3 is CASSVVGGGQETQYF. The CDR3 bases are TGTGCCAGCAGTGTAGTTGGAGGGGGACAAGAGACCCAGTACTTC.

The CDR3 here is CAWSATKGNQPQHF. As DNA, the CDR3 is TGTGCCTGGAGCGCGACAAAGGGCAATCAGCCCCAGCATTTT. The rearrangement joins TRBV30 to TRBJ1-5; D unclear. Deletions cut 3 bases from V and 2 bases from J, with 11 bases between. The CDR3 extends over 14 amino acids. Germline assignment: CDR1 GTSNPN and CDR2 SVGIG (reference sequence).

The rearrangement links TRBV29-1 to TRBJ1-4; 7 nucleotides line up with TRBD1. Germline V gives CDR1 SQVTM, CDR2 ANQGSEA. The V and J ends lost 6 bases and 5 bases, in that order; junction bases with no gene match: 6. CDR3 length: 13 residues. This CDR3 reads CSVLGGRNEKLFF. As DNA, the CDR3 is TGCAGCGTCCTAGGGGGCAGAAATGAAAAACTGTTTTTT. Combining the CDR3 with reference TRBV29-1 and TRBJ1-4 gives the whole variable domain SAVISQKPSRDICQRGTSLTIQCQVDSQVTMMFWYRQQPGQSLTLIATANQGSEATYESGFVIDKFPISRPNLTFSTLTVSNMSPEDSSIYLCSVLGGRNEKLFFGSGTQLSVL.

This CDR3 is CSADLNEQFF. CDR3 sequence (DNA): TGCAGTGCTGATTTAAATGAGCAGTTCTTC. The V and J genes are TRBV20-1 and TRBJ2-1; no clear D gene. The CDR3 spans 10 residues. V lost 5 bases to trimming and J lost 7 bases, with 6 bases between them. Germline V lookup: CDR1 DFQATT, CDR2 SNEGSKA (reference sequence).